Sequencing of this T cell receptor (beta chain) was carried out in a study of Ad26.COV2.S vaccination and SARS-CoV-2 variants. Looking at the study overall: Ad26.COV2.S arm of COV1001 included the donor. Whole-study findings and limits: The TCR-based breadth and depth measures might underestimate overall T cell responses.

The sample's treatment: around 19 received Ad26.COV2.S at low or high dose, single or two shots; about 5 received placebo; per-sample allocation not given. After the first vaccine or placebo injection, samples were drawn on day 63. Repertoires were generated with immunoSEQ multiplex PCR, while TCRdb's copy carries only in-frame clones and drops some. This repertoire shows about 400,000 clones, about 88% found once; its top ten account for under 3.5%. Germline-derived CDR1 and CDR2 are SGHTA and FQGNSA. V lost 4 bases, J lost 4 bases, and 19 bases lay in between. The CDR3 loop spans 16 amino acids. About this clone itself: Its antigen is currently unknown.

The sample consisted of peripheral blood, taken in a trial of Ad26.COV2.S vaccine versus placebo. This sequence joins TRBV7-2 and TRBJ1-2; perhaps TRBD1 as D (6 bases). This TCR came from a person between 18 and 65 years old who received the Ad26.COV2.S COVID-19 vaccine or a placebo. The CDR3 protein is CASSSHPDSTAYGYTF. The DNA of the CDR3 is TGTGCCAGCAGCTCCCACCCGGACAGCACCGCCTATGGCTACACCTTC.